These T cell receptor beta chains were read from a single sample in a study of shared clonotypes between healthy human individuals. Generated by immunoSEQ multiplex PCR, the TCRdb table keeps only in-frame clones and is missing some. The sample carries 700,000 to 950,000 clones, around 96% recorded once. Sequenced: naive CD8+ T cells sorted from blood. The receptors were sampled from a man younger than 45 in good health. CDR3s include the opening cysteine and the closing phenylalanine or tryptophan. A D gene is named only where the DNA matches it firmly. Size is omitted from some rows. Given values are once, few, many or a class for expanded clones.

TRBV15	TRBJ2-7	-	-	TGTGCCACCAGGTTGGAACAGGGCACCTACGAGCAGTACTTC	CATRLEQGTYEQYF
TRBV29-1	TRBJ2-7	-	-	TGCAGCGTTGTGGAGACTAACAACTACGAGCAGTACTTC	CSVVETNNYEQYF
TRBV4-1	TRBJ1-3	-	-	TGCGCCAGCAGCCAAGATCCGGGGAACGGAAACACCATATATTTT	CASSQDPGNGNTIYF
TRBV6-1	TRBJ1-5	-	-	TGTGCCAGCAGTGATCCCGGTCGGCCCCAGCATTTT	CASSDPGRPQHF
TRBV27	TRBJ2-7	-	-	TGTGCCAGCAGTTTTACAGCGGACAGCTCCTACGAGCAGTACTTC	CASSFTADSSYEQYF
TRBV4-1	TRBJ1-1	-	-	TGCGCCAGCAGCCAAGTACACAGCAACACTGAAGCTTTCTTT	CASSQVHSNTEAFF
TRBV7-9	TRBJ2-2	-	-	TGTGCCAGCAGCTTAGTATCCCCCACCGGGGAGCTGTTTTTT	CASSLVSPTGELFF
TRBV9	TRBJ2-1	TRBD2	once	TGTGCCAGCAGCGTAGGTGCGGGAGTCGTCAATGAGCAGTTCTTC	CASSVGAGVVNEQFF
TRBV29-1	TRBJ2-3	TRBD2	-	TGCAGCGTTGAGGGGCAGGGCAGCGGGGTGCACACAGATACGCAGTATTTT	CSVEGQGSGVHTDTQYF
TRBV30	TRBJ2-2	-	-	TGTGCCGGCAGGGGAATTAACACCGGGGAGCTGTTTTTT	CAGRGINTGELFF
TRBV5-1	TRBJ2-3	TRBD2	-	TGCGCCAGCAGCACGAGACTAGCGGGAGTAACAGATACGCAGTATTTT	CASSTRLAGVTDTQYF
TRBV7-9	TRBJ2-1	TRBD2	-	TGTGCCAGCAGCCCCAGGACTAGCGGGAGGGCCAATGAGCAGTTCTTC	CASSPRTSGRANEQFF
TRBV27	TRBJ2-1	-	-	TGTGCCAGCAGAGCCCGGCTATCCAACAATGAGCAGTTCTTC	CASRARLSNNEQFF
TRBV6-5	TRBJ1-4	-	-	TGTGCCAGCAGTTATAATTCGGGGGGCGAAACGGAAAAACTGTTTTTT	CASSYNSGGETEKLFF
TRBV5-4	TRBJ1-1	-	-	TGTGCCACCCGTCTAGGGGGGAACACTGAAGCTTTCTTT	CATRLGGNTEAFF
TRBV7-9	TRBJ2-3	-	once	TGTGCCAGCAGCCCCGACCCCACAGATACGCAGTATTTT	CASSPDPTDTQYF
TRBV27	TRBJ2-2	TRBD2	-	TGTGCCAGCAGTTCCCTGGGACTAGCGGGAACCGGGGAGCTGTTTTTT	CASSSLGLAGTGELFF
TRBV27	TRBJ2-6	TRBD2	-	TGTGCCAGCAGTTTATCCCGACCTGAGGAACTAGCGGAGGTGTCTGGGGCCAACGTCCTGACTTTC	CASSLSRPEELAEVSGANVLTF
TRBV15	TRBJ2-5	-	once	TGTGCCACCAGCGGCCGAAGTGGATGGAGGGGTCAAGAGACCCAGTACTTC	CATSGRSGWRGQETQYF
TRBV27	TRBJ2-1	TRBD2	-	TGTGCCAGCAGTTTGGGACTAGCGGGAGGTAATGAACAGTTCTTC	CASSLGLAGGNEQFF
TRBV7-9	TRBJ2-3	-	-	TGTGCCAGCAGCCCCCGTTTACCGGCCCAGGACACAGATACGCAGTATTTT	CASSPRLPAQDTDTQYF
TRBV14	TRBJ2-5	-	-	TGTGCCAGCAGCCAAGACAGGTTCAGCGAGACCCAGTACTTC	CASSQDRFSETQYF
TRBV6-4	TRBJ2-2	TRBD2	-	TGTGCCAGCAGTGAAATAGCGGGAACCGGGGAGCTGTTTTTT	CASSEIAGTGELFF
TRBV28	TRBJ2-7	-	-	TGTGCCAGCAGTTTATTGAGGAGGGTGGGTCGCGAGCAGTACTTC	CASSLLRRVGREQYF
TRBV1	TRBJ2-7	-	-	TGCACCAGCAGCCGGTGGGCAGTCCACCGGGACGAGCAGTACTTC	CTSSRWAVHRDEQYF
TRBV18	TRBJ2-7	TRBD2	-	TGTGCCAGCTCACCTTACGGGAGGATCCCCTACGAGCAGTACTTC	CASSPYGRIPYEQYF
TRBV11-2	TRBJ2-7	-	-	TGTGCCAGCAGCTTAGACAGTCCCGAGCAGTACTTC	CASSLDSPEQYF
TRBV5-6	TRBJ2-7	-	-	TGTGCCAGCAGCTGGGACAAGAGCTCCTACGAGCAGTACTTC	CASSWDKSSYEQYF
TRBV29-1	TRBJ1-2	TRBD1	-	TGCAGCGTTGAGGTACTCGGGACAGGGGCCTTTGGCTACACCTTC	CSVEVLGTGAFGYTF
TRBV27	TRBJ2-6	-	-	TGTGCCAGCAGTTATGGCCCGTCCGACGGGGCCAACGTCCTGACTTTC	CASSYGPSDGANVLTF
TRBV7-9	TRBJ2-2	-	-	TGTGCCAGCAGCTTAGGTCAGGGTGCCGGGGAGCTGTTTTTT	CASSLGQGAGELFF
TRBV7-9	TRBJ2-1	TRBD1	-	TGTGCCAGCAGCTTACCCGGACAGGACAGCTACAATGAGCAGTTCTTC	CASSLPGQDSYNEQFF
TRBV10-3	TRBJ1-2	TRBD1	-	TGTGCCATCAGTGAGTCGGGACAGGGGGTTGGTGGCTACACCTTC	CAISESGQGVGGYTF
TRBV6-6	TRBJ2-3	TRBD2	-	TGTGCCAGCAGTTACGTGGCGGGAGTCTCAGATACGCAGTATTTT	CASSYVAGVSDTQYF
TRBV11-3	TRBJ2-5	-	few	TGTGCCAGCAGCCCTCCGGGCCCTTTGGAGACCCAGTACTTC	CASSPPGPLETQYF
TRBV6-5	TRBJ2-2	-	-	TGTGCCAGCGAAAGGGGCCTACGTTCCGGGGAGCTGTTTTTT	CASERGLRSGELFF
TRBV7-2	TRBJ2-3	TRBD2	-	TGTGCCAGCAGCTTAGAGTTGACTAGCCGGAGGGTTGATACGCAGTATTTT	CASSLELTSRRVDTQYF
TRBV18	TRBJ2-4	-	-	TGTGCCAGCTCACCACGGCTAGTCCAAGCCAAAAACATTCAGTACTTC	CASSPRLVQAKNIQYF
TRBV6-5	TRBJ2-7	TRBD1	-	TGTGCCAGCAGCCCCGGACAGGGATCCTACGAGCAGTACTTC	CASSPGQGSYEQYF
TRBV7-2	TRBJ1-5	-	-	TGTGCCAGCAGCTTAAGCAATCAGCCCCAGCATTTT	CASSLSNQPQHF
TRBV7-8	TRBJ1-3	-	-	TGTGCCAGCAGCTTAGGGGCTCTCTCTGGAAACACCATATATTTT	CASSLGALSGNTIYF
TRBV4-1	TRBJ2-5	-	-	TGCGCCAGCAGCCAAGACCGGGACACAATTGGAGGGCAAGAGACCCAGTACTTC	CASSQDRDTIGGQETQYF
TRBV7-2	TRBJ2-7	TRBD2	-	TGTGCCAGCAGCGCTAGCGGAGGCGCCTACGAGCAGTACTTC	CASSASGGAYEQYF
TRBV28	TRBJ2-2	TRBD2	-	TGTGCCAGCAGTCGAACGGGACTAAACACCGGGGAGCTGTTTTTT	CASSRTGLNTGELFF
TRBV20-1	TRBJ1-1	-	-	TGCAGTGCAAAGCTCGTCACTGAAGCTTTCTTT	CSAKLVTEAFF
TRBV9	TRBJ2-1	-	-	TGTGCCAGCAGCTCTAGACCCCACGACAGGTTGGGCAATGAGCAGTTCTTC	CASSSRPHDRLGNEQFF
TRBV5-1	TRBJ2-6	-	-	TGCGCCAGCTGGGGACCTCTCTCTGGGGCCAACGTCCTGACTTTC	CASWGPLSGANVLTF
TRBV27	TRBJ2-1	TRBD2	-	TGTGCCAGCATGAGAGCGGGACGAATCGGAGACAATGAGCAGTTCTTC	CASMRAGRIGDNEQFF
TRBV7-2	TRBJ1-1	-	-	TGTGCCAGCAGCTTAGAAACAGGGTTCGCTGAAGCTTTCTTT	CASSLETGFAEAFF
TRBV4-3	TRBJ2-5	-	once	TGCGCCAGCAGCCCCGGGCGGTCCCAAGAGACCCAGTACTTC	CASSPGRSQETQYF